Below, one T cell receptor beta chain is given with its context. Its antigen is unknown. Cryopreserved PBMCs yielded around 2.1 micrograms of genomic DNA for TCR beta libraries. This sample stems from a study of cytotoxic CD8 clonotypes in ibrutinib-treated CLL. Study in general: Response was recorded as partial in approximately 24 patients and complete in 2; at median roughly 70 months, approximately 15 remained remitted and approximately twelve had progressed.

The germline V gene encodes CDR1 SGHTA and CDR2 FQGNSA. The CDR3 runs to 12 residues. Trimming cost V 1 base and J 5 bases, with 6 bases left between them. Study-wide results and limits: Under treatment, the uncommon public clonotypes either contracted or remained stable.

Target depth was 1 in 200,000 to 1 in 1 million T cells, about 10x per clonotype. Profiled with immunoSEQ multiplex PCR; TCRdb holds only in-frame clones, not every one. The sample yields some 150,000 clones, about 80% seen once. The V and J genes are TRBV7-2 and TRBJ2-7, with D hard to call. The sequencing here drew on PBMCs, taken after 12 months of ibrutinib treatment. The receptor was isolated from a human donor with chronic lymphocytic leukemia. The CDR3 is CASSLDSHEQYF. DNA of the CDR3: TGTGCCAGCAGCTTAGACAGCCACGAGCAGTACTTC.